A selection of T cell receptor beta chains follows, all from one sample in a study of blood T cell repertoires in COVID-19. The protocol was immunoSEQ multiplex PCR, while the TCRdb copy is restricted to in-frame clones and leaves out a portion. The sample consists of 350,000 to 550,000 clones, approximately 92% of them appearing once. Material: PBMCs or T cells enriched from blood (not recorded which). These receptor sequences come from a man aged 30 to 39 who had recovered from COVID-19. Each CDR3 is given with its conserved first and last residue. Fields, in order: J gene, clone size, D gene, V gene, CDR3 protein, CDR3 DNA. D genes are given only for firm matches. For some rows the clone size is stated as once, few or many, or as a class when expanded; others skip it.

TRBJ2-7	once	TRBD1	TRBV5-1	CASSLGQGAYEQYF	TGCGCCAGCAGCTTGGGACAGGGGGCCTACGAGCAGTACTTC
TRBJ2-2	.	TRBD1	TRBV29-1	CSVADRGGGELFF	TGCAGCGTAGCAGACAGGGGGGGCGGGGAGCTGTTTTTT
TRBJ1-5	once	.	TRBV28	CASSFDIFGGSNQPQHF	TGTGCCAGCAGTTTCGACATTTTTGGAGGATCCAATCAGCCCCAGCATTTT
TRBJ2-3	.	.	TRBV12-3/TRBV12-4	CASRTDGGTQYF	TGTGCCAGCAGAACGGACGGGGGTACGCAGTATTTT
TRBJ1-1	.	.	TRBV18	CASSPRGTNMNTAAFF	TGTGCCAGCTCACCACGGGGCACAAACATGAACACTGCAGCTTTCTTT
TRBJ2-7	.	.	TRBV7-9	CASSLTGYEQYF	TGTGCCAGCAGCTTAACTGGCTACGAGCAGTACTTC
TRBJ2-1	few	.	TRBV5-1	CASSLDPGSYNEQFF	TGCGCCAGCAGCTTGGATCCGGGATCCTACAATGAGCAGTTCTTC
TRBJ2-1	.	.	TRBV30	CAWSLGGLDNEQFF	TGTGCCTGGAGCTTAGGAGGGCTGGACAATGAGCAGTTCTTC
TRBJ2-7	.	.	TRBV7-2	CASSYASLGGYYEQYF	TGTGCCAGCAGCTACGCATCTTTGGGCGGGTATTACGAGCAGTACTTC
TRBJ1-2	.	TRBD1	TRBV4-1	CASSSPVRGRAYGYTF	TGCGCCAGCAGCTCTCCAGTCAGGGGGCGTGCCTATGGCTACACCTTC
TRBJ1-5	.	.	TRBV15	CATSREMINQPQHF	TGTGCCACCAGCAGGGAGATGATCAATCAGCCCCAGCATTTT
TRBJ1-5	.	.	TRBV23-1	CASSHLQGIYQPQHF	TGCGCCAGCAGCCACCTACAGGGAATTTATCAGCCCCAGCATTTT
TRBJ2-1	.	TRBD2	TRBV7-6	CASSSKLAGQSPYNEQFF	TGTGCCAGCAGTTCGAAACTAGCGGGCCAAAGCCCGTACAATGAGCAGTTCTTC